Shown below are 19 T cell receptor beta chains from a single sample sequenced in a study of OX40 agonist ivuxolimab in advanced cancers. Clones were sequenced by immunoSEQ multiplex PCR, and TCRdb holds only the in-frame ones, with some missing. The top ten clones hold around a third of a sample with around 30,000 clones, 86% of them seen once. The sequencing used CD4+ or CD8+ T cells sorted from blood, collected in a trial of the OX40 agonist ivuxolimab. The receptors shown here come from an adult with an advanced solid tumor such as melanoma, head and neck, liver or kidney cancer.

The chain recombines TRBV5-8 with TRBJ1-5; 7 bases match TRBD1. In germline, CDR1 is SGHTS, CDR2 YDEGEE. Unmatched junction bases numbered 8, after V lost 2 bases and J lost 6 bases. This CDR3 has 15 amino acids. CDR3 in amino acids: CASSLKDSGGQPQHF. The DNA of the CDR3 is TGTGCCAGCAGCTTAAAGGATTCAGGGGGTCAGCCCCAGCATTTT.

The V and J genes are TRBV9 and TRBJ2-7, with D maybe TRBD2 (6 bases). The CDR3 sequence is 13 residues long. Trimming stripped 0 bases from V and 3 bases from J, with 7 bases between. CDR1 is SGDLS and CDR2 is YYNGEE in the germline V gene. The CDR3 protein is CASSVGDFYEQYF. The DNA for the CDR3 is TGTGCCAGCAGCGTAGGGGACTTCTACGAGCAGTACTTC.

The chain links TRBV5-4 to TRBJ1-5; perhaps TRBD1 as D (5 bases). The V end lost 0 bases, the J end lost 3 bases, and 10 bases lay between the germline ends. The CDR3 is 15 residues long. From germline, CDR1 is SGHNT and CDR2 YYREEE (reference sequence). The CDR3 loop reads CASSLGPGSNQPQHF. The CDR3 DNA reads as TGTGCCAGCAGCTTGGGGCCAGGGTCCAATCAGCCCCAGCATTTT.

The chain recombines TRBV19 with TRBJ1-2; TRBD1 is a possible D gene (5 bases). Germline V lookup: CDR1 LNHDA, CDR2 SQIVND (reference sequence). This CDR3 has 13 residues. V lost 8 bases and J 4 bases, leaving 14 bases between the germline ends. The DNA for the CDR3 is TGTGCCAGTCATCGAGGGGAACCCTATGGCTACACCTTC. Translated: CASHRGEPYGYTF.

The chain employs TRBV18 and TRBJ2-7, with 7 bases lining up with TRBD1. The germline V gene has CDR1 KGHSH and CDR2 LQKENI. The CDR3 contains 15 residues. The V segment lost 3 bases and the J segment 4 bases; nucleotides outside the gene matches: 9. CDR3 region: CASSPTGAITYEQYF. CDR3 DNA: TGTGCCAGCTCACCTACAGGGGCGATCACATACGAGCAGTACTTC.

The chain recombines TRBV19 with TRBJ1-5; no definite D call. Germline V gene data show CDR1 as LNHDA and CDR2 as SQIVND (reference sequence). CDR3 length: 14 residues. V was pared by 2 bases and J by 3 bases, with 8 bases between. The CDR3 region has the DNA TGTGCCAGTAGTATACTCGGGGTCAATCAGCCCCAGCATTTT. Translated: CASSILGVNQPQHF.

This clone was recorded a few times. The chain couples TRBV6-1 to TRBJ1-2, with unresolved D. V lost 2 bases and J lost 4, with 14 bases in between. The CDR3 covers 15 residues. CDR1 is MNHNS and CDR2 is SASEGT in the germline V gene. CDR3 DNA sequence: TGTGCCAGCAGTGAATTGGGCACTTGGACCTATGGCTACACCTTC. This gives the protein CASSELGTWTYGYTF.

This chain uses TRBV6-1 with TRBJ1-2; D perhaps matches TRBD1 (6 bases). The CDR3 length is 11 residues. The V gene's germline CDR1 is MNHNS and CDR2 SASEGT. V was pared by 9 bases and J by 8 bases, with 13 bases between. Written as DNA, the CDR3 is TGTGCCAGTATGGACAGATACGGCTACACCTTC. Amino acids: CASMDRYGYTF.

The CDR3 nucleotides are TGCAGCGTTGAACGCCCGGGACAGGGCCAAGAGACCCAGTACTTC. Its translation: CSVERPGQGQETQYF. The J gene is TRBJ2-5, the V gene TRBV29-1; 9 bases agree with TRBD1. CDR3 length: 15 amino acids. The J segment lost 1 base and the V segment lost 2 bases, leaving 5 bases of the junction unmatched. The germline V gene encodes CDR1 SQVTM and CDR2 ANQGSEA. The entire variable domain, with the rest obtained from reference TRBV29-1 and TRBJ2-5, is as follows: SAVISQKPSRDICQRGTSLTIQCQVDSQVTMMFWYRQQPGQSLTLIATANQGSEATYESGFVIDKFPISRPNLTFSTLTVSNMSPEDSSIYLCSVERPGQGQETQYFGPGTRLLVL.

V is TRBV4-1 and J is TRBJ2-2, with D tentatively TRBD1 (7 bases). This CDR3 region has 16 residues. V lost 4 bases to trimming and J lost 4 bases, with 16 bases between them. Per the germline V gene, CDR1 is MGHRA and CDR2 is YSYEKL. The CDR3 nucleotides read TGCGCCAGCAGCCCTAGTTCTCAGGGGGGCACCGGGGAGCTGTTTTTT. As protein: CASSPSSQGGTGELFF.

CDR3 coding DNA: TGTGCCAGCAGTTTATTAGGGACAGGGGGCACCTACGAGCAGTACTTC. Protein sequence: CASSLLGTGGTYEQYF. The chain joins TRBV27 to TRBJ2-7; 12 bases match TRBD1. Per the germline V gene, CDR1 is MNHEY and CDR2 is SMNVEV (reference sequence). J lost 2 bases, V lost 1 base, and 3 bases had no gene match. The CDR3 is 16 residues long.

The gene calls are TRBV7-2 and TRBJ2-7; TRBD2 matches at 7 bases. V lost 1 base to trimming and J lost 3 bases; unmatched junction nucleotides: 6. Germline V gene sequence: CDR1 SGHTA, CDR2 FQGNSA. The CDR3 sequence is 15 residues long. The CDR3 sequence: CASSLGASGYYEQYF. CDR3 nucleotides: TGTGCCAGCAGCTTAGGGGCTAGCGGATACTACGAGCAGTACTTC. Looking up the rest from reference TRBV7-2 and TRBJ2-7 gives the full variable domain: GAGVSQSPSNKVTEKGKDVELRCDPISGHTALYWYRQSLGQGLEFLIYFQGNSAPDKSGLPSDRFSAERTGGSVSTLTIQRTQQEDSAVYLCASSLGASGYYEQYFGPGTRLTVT.

This clone occurred once. This chain joins TRBV6-5 and TRBJ2-7; possible D gene TRBD2, 6 bases. Germline lookup yields CDR1 MNHEY and CDR2 SVGAGI. The CDR3 has 13 residues. V was cut by 6 bases and J by 2 bases, with 11 bases left in between. The CDR3 DNA sequence: TGTGCCAGCAGAGAGGGACTTGCCTACGAGCAGTACTTC. Its protein is CASREGLAYEQYF.

This rearrangement joins TRBV19 to TRBJ2-3; 7 bases match TRBD1. This CDR3 region has 15 residues. J lost 5 bases, V lost 6 bases, and 11 bases had no gene match. Germline-derived CDR1 and CDR2 are LNHDA and SQIVND (reference sequence). CDR3 sequence (DNA): TGTGCCAGTAGCTCCGCAGGGGGAGTGGGAGATACGCAGTATTTT. It specifies CASSSAGGVGDTQYF.

This chain links TRBV19 with TRBJ2-7, with 7 nucleotides matching TRBD1. Germline V gives CDR1 LNHDA, CDR2 SQIVND (reference sequence). The V gene end was trimmed by 5 bases and the J gene end by 3 bases; junction bases not matched to a gene: 10. This CDR3 is built from 15 residues. CDR3 DNA sequence: TGTGCCAGTAGTCCCGCTCTGGGGACAGACTACGAGCAGTACTTC. Translated: CASSPALGTDYEQYF.

The chain joins TRBV7-9 to TRBJ1-3; D is unresolved. Germline V gene data show CDR1 as SEHNR and CDR2 as FQNEAQ (reference sequence). V lost 2 bases and J 7 bases, leaving 0 bases between the germline ends. The CDR3 sequence is 10 residues long. CDR3 loop: CASSLNTIYF. CDR3 coding DNA: TGTGCCAGCAGCTTAAACACCATATATTTT.

The rearrangement joins TRBV6-9 to TRBJ1-1; D gene ambiguous. V lost 8 bases and J 0 bases, leaving 4 bases between the germline ends. This CDR3 has 11 amino acids. In germline, CDR1 is MNHGY, CDR2 SVAAGI. The CDR3 is CASGVNTEAFF. CDR3 nucleotides: TGTGCCAGCGGGGTGAACACTGAAGCTTTCTTT.

The CDR3 DNA reads as TGTGCCAGCAGCTTAGCCGCCCACACTGAAGCTTTCTTT. Its protein is CASSLAAHTEAFF. This chain uses TRBV11-3 with TRBJ1-1; no reliable D call. Deletions cut 1 base from V and 3 bases from J, with 6 bases between. Germline values: CDR1 SGHNT, CDR2 YENEEA. This CDR3 spans 13 amino acids.

The genes are TRBV4-1 and TRBJ1-4; unclear D gene. Germline CDR1 is MGHRA and CDR2 is YSYEKL. The CDR3 spans 17 residues. The germline V and J ends were trimmed by 1 base and 8 bases, with 20 bases remaining between them. CDR3 nucleotide sequence: TGCGCCAGCAGCCAAGGCCCTCGGACCGCCTTGCGGGAAAAACTGTTTTTT. This sequence encodes CASSQGPRTALREKLFF.